This note documents a single T cell receptor (beta chain) sequence. This specimen comes from a study of cytomegalovirus exposure and HLA in healthy donors. PCR used 60 Vbeta primers and 13 Jbeta primers. This table comes from immunoSEQ multiplex PCR, and its TCRdb copy is limited to in-frame clones, with some not included. The sample lists fewer than 95,000 clones, more than 70% occurring once. This CDR3 contains 14 residues. CDR1 is MGHRA and CDR2 is YSYEKL in the germline V gene. The V gene lost 7 bases and the J gene lost 1 base, with 14 bases spanning the gap. This sequence was found in a man aged 35 to 55 in good health and CMV-seronegative. Sequences were obtained from PBMCs. The chain carries TRBV4-1 and TRBJ2-7; tentative D call: TRBD2 (5 bases). This CDR3 reads CASTATGNSYEQYF. CDR3 nucleotide sequence: TGCGCCAGCACCGCGACCGGGAATTCCTACGAGCAGTACTTC.